This TCR beta chain was recovered during a study of T-cell memory formation after mild COVID-19. Study information: In these data, TCR clusters were largely donor specific. Study results and caveats: The second-wave clones peaking on day 37 were not confirmed as SARS-CoV-2-specific.

As to this clonotype: Its antigen is unknown.

The CDR3 is 16 amino acids. V was cut by 4 bases and J by 3 bases, with 17 bases left in between. Per germline, CDR1 SGDLS and CDR2 YYNGEE. Constant-segment primers and 5'RACE yielded cDNA libraries for TCR alpha and TCR beta, each carrying sample barcodes and UMIs. TCRdb independently ran MiXCR on the 5' RACE reads; one entry per CDR3 protein. Of approximately 430,000 distinct CDR3 sequences listed, around 22% are singletons. The receptor's source is an adult woman who had mild COVID-19 (a few samples of this study predate the infection). Cell type and time point are not known. The material sequenced was PBMCs or a T cell subset sorted from them (not recorded which). This chain joins TRBV9 and TRBJ2-1, with D maybe TRBD2 (6 bases). The CDR3 DNA sequence: TGTGCCAGCAGCCCTACGGGTAGCGGAATCTACAATGAGCAGTTCTTC. It codes for CASSPTGSGIYNEQFF.